These 24 T cell receptor beta chains were all obtained from the same sample, sequenced in a study of identical twins. TCRdb reanalysed the 5' RACE reads using MiXCR and keeps one entry per CDR3 protein. Here the sample spans about 890,000 distinct CDR3 sequences, 10% to 15% being singletons. The sample was also linked to a second study, of yellow fever vaccine responses in identical twins.

Material: PBMCs. Receptors were obtained from a woman aged 18-29 years in good health.

V usage is TRBV5-6 and J usage is TRBJ2-7, with 9 bases matching TRBD1. The CDR3 totals 16 residues. V was pared by 0 bases and J by 3 bases, with 7 bases of the junction left unmatched. CDR1 and CDR2 (germline): SGHDT, YYEEEE. Written as DNA, the CDR3 is TGTGCCAGCAGCTTGGCCCTACAGGGGGCCCTCTACGAGCAGTACTTC. Translation gives CASSLALQGALYEQYF.

At least ten counts were recorded for this clonotype. The rearrangement joins TRBV5-1 to TRBJ2-7, with TRBD2 matching 12 bases. V shed 3 bases, J shed 3 bases, and the junction held 10 bases outside the gene matches. This CDR3 contains 17 residues. From germline, CDR1 is SGHRS and CDR2 YFSETQ. CDR3: CASSSSRLAGESYEQYF. DNA for the CDR3: TGCGCCAGCAGCTCGTCTCGACTAGCGGGAGAAAGCTACGAGCAGTACTTC.

The chain combines TRBV11-3 with TRBJ2-3; D not resolved. The ends were cut back, 5 bases at V and 7 bases at J, with 10 bases in the middle. The CDR3 extends over 12 amino acids. The germline CDR1 and CDR2 sequences are SGHNT and YENEEA. In nucleotides, the CDR3 is TGTGCCAGCAGCCTCGACATGTATACGCAGTATTTT. Amino acids: CASSLDMYTQYF.

This clonotype was recorded a few times. In nucleotides, the CDR3 is TGTGCCAGCAGCTCTACCCGGGACACGTACTACAATGAGCAGTTCTTC. This gives the protein CASSSTRDTYYNEQFF. The chain has TRBV7-9 and TRBJ2-1, with D possibly matching TRBD1 (6 bases). The CDR3 covers 16 residues. The V end lost 4 bases, the J end lost 3 bases, and 16 bases lay between the germline ends. Germline CDR1 and CDR2: SEHNR and FQNEAQ (reference sequence).

The chain couples TRBV12-3 or TRBV12-4 to TRBJ2-1, with TRBD1 matching over 9 bases. The trim removed 6 bases at V and 2 bases at J, leaving 8 bases unmatched. This CDR3 region has 16 residues. CDR3 sequence reads: CASRLRQGGPYNEQFF. The CDR3 DNA sequence: TGTGCCAGCAGGCTGAGACAGGGGGGTCCCTACAATGAGCAGTTCTTC.

The CDR3 coding sequence is TGTGCCAGCAGCCAATCTAGGGGTGGGCCCCAGCATTTT. This sequence encodes CASSQSRGGPQHF. The chain combines TRBV3-1 with TRBJ1-5; TRBD1 is a possible D gene (5 bases). This CDR3 spans 13 amino acids. The V gene lost 2 bases and the J gene lost 9 bases, with 11 bases spanning the gap. The germline CDR1 and CDR2 sequences are LGHDT and YNNKEL (reference sequence).

V gene TRBV18 combines with J gene TRBJ1-1; 12 nucleotides agree with TRBD1. The CDR3 contains 16 residues. V was pared by 6 bases and J by 4 bases, with 9 bases of the junction left unmatched. CDR1 KGHSH and CDR2 LQKENI come from the germline V gene. CDR3 sequence reads: CASSQGQGAYGTEAFF. CDR3 bases: TGTGCCAGCTCTCAGGGACAGGGGGCGTATGGCACTGAAGCTTTCTTT.

This clonotype occurred a few times. V is TRBV12-3 or TRBV12-4 and J is TRBJ2-1, with 11 bases identical to TRBD2. This CDR3 comprises 17 residues. After removal of 5 bases from V and 0 bases from J, the junction contained 6 bases not matched to a gene. The CDR3 is CASSGAGTSGSYNEQFF. Here the CDR3 DNA reads TGTGCCAGCAGTGGAGCCGGGACTAGCGGCTCCTACAATGAGCAGTTCTTC.

The V gene is TRBV4-2, the J gene TRBJ2-2; the D gene could be TRBD1 or TRBD2 (6 bases each). The CDR3 covers 16 residues. Germline V lookup: CDR1 LGHNA, CDR2 YNFKEQ. Deletions cut 0 bases from V and 6 bases from J, with 14 bases between. CDR3 coding DNA: TGTGCCAGCAGCCAAGAGGCGTGGGGGGCGGCCGGGGAGCTGTTTTTT. Protein: CASSQEAWGAAGELFF.

This clonotype was recorded many times. V gene TRBV5-6 combines with J gene TRBJ2-7, with D perhaps matching TRBD1 (5 bases). This CDR3 has 15 residues. Trimming shortened V by 0 bases and J by 6 bases, and 16 bases separated the two germline ends. Germline V gives CDR1 SGHDT, CDR2 YYEEEE. The DNA for the CDR3 is TGTGCCAGCAGCTTGGGTACAGACAGCACTACCGAGCAGTACTTC. Protein sequence: CASSLGTDSTTEQYF.

This clonotype was seen more than once but under ten times. CDR3 nucleotide sequence: TGTGCCAGCAGCTTTGGAGGAAAGCGGGAGTCCCACGAGCAGTACTTC. Translated: CASSFGGKRESHEQYF. The J gene is TRBJ2-7, the V gene TRBV11-2, with 8 bases identical to TRBD2. Germline lookup yields CDR1 SGHAT and CDR2 FQNNGV. Germline trimming cut 3 bases from V and 5 bases from J; bases unmatched to any gene: 12. The CDR3 sequence is 16 residues long.

Written as DNA, the CDR3 is TGTGCCAGCAGTGCTCTTGATAGGGTCTCAGATACGCAGTATTTT. The encoded protein is CASSALDRVSDTQYF. V gene TRBV6-4 combines with J gene TRBJ2-3; D gene ambiguous. The CDR3 contains 15 residues. Deletions cut 4 bases from V and 4 bases from J, with 15 bases between. Looked up from germline, CDR1 is MRHNA and CDR2 is SNTAGT.

This clonotype was detected only a few times. CDR3 protein: CSATGLAGVDNEQFF. Written as DNA, the CDR3 is TGCAGTGCTACGGGACTAGCGGGAGTAGACAATGAGCAGTTCTTC. This chain links TRBV20-1 with TRBJ2-1; 14 nucleotides agree with TRBD2. This CDR3 region has 15 residues. Germline assignment: CDR1 DFQATT and CDR2 SNEGSKA (reference sequence). The V segment lost 4 bases and the J segment 5 bases; nucleotides outside the gene matches: 4.

A few counts support this clonotype. The chain is built from TRBV5-1 and TRBJ2-7, with 7 bases matching TRBD1. The junction had 25 bases not matched to a gene; V was cut back by 4 bases and J by 3 bases. The CDR3 is made up of 20 amino acids. Germline V CDR1 and CDR2: SGHRS, YFSETQ. The CDR3 protein is CASSATNIGTDVKWGYEQYF. The CDR3 DNA reads as TGCGCCAGCAGCGCGACAAATATCGGGACAGATGTTAAGTGGGGCTACGAGCAGTACTTC.

This clonotype was detected only a few times. The V and J genes are TRBV6-2 or TRBV6-3 and TRBJ2-7, with TRBD2 identical over 9 bases. CDR1 and CDR2 from the germline V gene are MNHEY and SVGEGT. The length of the CDR3 is 13 residues. V dropped 5 bases and J dropped 4; count of bases not matched to a gene: 3. The CDR3 spells CASSASGVYEQYV. In DNA, the CDR3 is TGTGCCAGCAGTGCTAGCGGGGTATACGAGCAGTACGTC.

The table lists this clonotype with many counts. The chain is built from TRBV24-1 and TRBJ1-5; no firm D call. Germline V gene sequence: CDR1 KGHDR, CDR2 SFDVKD. CDR3 size: 15 residues. V lost 7 bases, J lost 4 bases, and 16 bases lay in between. CDR3 loop: CATSHGQTMNQPQHF. The CDR3 region has the DNA TGTGCCACCAGCCATGGGCAAACTATGAATCAGCCCCAGCATTTT.

Only a few counts were recorded for this clonotype. This chain uses TRBV20-1 with TRBJ2-3, with D possibly TRBD2 on 6 matching bases. This CDR3 is 12 amino acids long. Germline values: CDR1 DFQATT, CDR2 SNEGSKA (reference sequence). V shed 6 bases and J shed 3 bases, with 10 bases lying between them. CDR3 loop: CSAGGRTDTQYF. The DNA of the CDR3 is TGCAGTGCGGGGGGTAGGACAGATACGCAGTATTTT.

The table lists this clonotype with a few counts. DNA of the CDR3: TGTGCCAGCAGTATACGACAGGGTTTGTGGAATGAGCAGTTCTTC. Residues: CASSIRQGLWNEQFF. The J gene is TRBJ2-1, the V gene TRBV6-5; 7 nucleotides align to TRBD1. This CDR3 has 15 amino acids. Germline V lookup: CDR1 MNHEY, CDR2 SVGAGI. With 5 bases clipped from V and 7 bases from J, the junction kept 11 bases outside the gene matches.

The chain employs TRBV10-2 and TRBJ2-7, with 8 positions matching TRBD1. Unmatched junction bases numbered 13, after V lost 6 bases and J lost 3 bases. The germline gives CDR1 WSHSY, CDR2 SAAADI. The CDR3 spans 16 residues. CDR3 DNA: TGCGCCAGCAGCGTTAAGGGACAGGCCGCCTTCTACGAGCAGTACGTC. Its translation: CASSVKGQAAFYEQYV.

This clonotype was counted at least ten times. V usage is TRBV3-1 and J usage is TRBJ1-6; 7 bases agree with TRBD1. The CDR3 is 18 amino acids. CDR1 is LGHDT and CDR2 is YNNKEL in the germline V gene (reference sequence). The J segment lost 0 bases and the V segment lost 4 bases, leaving 9 bases of the junction unmatched. The CDR3: CASSRRQGGSSYNSPLHF. The CDR3 region has the DNA TGTGCCAGCAGCCGAAGACAGGGAGGGAGCTCCTATAATTCACCCCTCCACTTT.

The chain recombines TRBV7-8 with TRBJ2-7, with D tentatively TRBD2 (6 bases). Trimming pared 2 bases from V and 4 bases from J, leaving 15 bases between. This CDR3 has 15 residues. The V gene's germline CDR1 is SGHVS and CDR2 FQNEAQ. CDR3 protein: CASSLQATGAYEQYF. DNA for the CDR3: TGTGCCAGCAGCTTACAGGCGACGGGAGCGTACGAGCAGTACTTC.

The sample holds many counts of this clonotype. The rearrangement joins TRBV10-1 to TRBJ2-4; a weak D match, TRBD2 (5 bases). Trimming removed 0 bases from V and 3 bases from J, with 12 bases in between. The CDR3 is 16 residues long. The germline gives CDR1 WNHNN, CDR2 SYGVQD (reference sequence). The chain's CDR3 is CASSESREWGKNIQYF. CDR3 sequence (DNA): TGCGCCAGCAGTGAGTCACGGGAATGGGGCAAAAACATTCAGTACTTC.

This clonotype has only one observation. This rearrangement joins TRBV4-1 to TRBJ2-3, with TRBD2 matching over 11 bases. The CDR3 covers 17 residues. The germline gives CDR1 MGHRA, CDR2 YSYEKL. Losses at the gene ends were 3 bases for V and 2 bases for J; bases not matched to a gene: 7. The CDR3 DNA sequence: TGCGCCAGCAGCCACCCGGGGACTAGCGGAAACACAGATACGCAGTATTTT. Encoded protein: CASSHPGTSGNTDTQYF.

This clonotype was seen only a few times. The chain uses TRBV12-3 or TRBV12-4 and TRBJ2-5, with TRBD2 matching over 14 bases. V shed 7 bases and J 5 bases; nucleotides not matched to a gene: 21. The CDR3 has 20 amino acids. The CDR3 nucleotides are TGTGCCAGCACCCAACCGGGGACTAGCGGGAGTATTGGTGGATTTGAGACCCAGTACTTC. This sequence encodes CASTQPGTSGSIGGFETQYF.